The 8 T cell receptor beta chains in this list originate from one sample, sequenced in a study of blood T cells in healthy people across ages. The second PCR ran about 6 to 11 cycles with a sample-barcoded 5' primer and J-beta primers. TCRdb itself ran the 5' RACE reads through MiXCR, one entry per CDR3 protein. The sample lists roughly 1.7 million distinct CDR3 sequences, about 32% seen once, with about 11% in the top ten. Sequenced input: blood. The receptors derive from a woman in her 30s in good health.

The chain joins TRBV7-2 to TRBJ2-5, with a tentative D call TRBD2 (5 bases). This CDR3 spans 15 amino acids. CDR1 and CDR2 from the germline V gene are SGHTA and FQGNSA. The germline V and J ends were trimmed by 5 bases and 1 base, with 14 bases remaining between them. This chain's CDR3 is CASSPRGSSQETQYF. CDR3 nucleotides: TGTGCCAGCAGCCCTCGGGGTAGCAGCCAAGAGACCCAGTACTTC.

As concerns this clonotype: The germline gene is not matched at one end of the junction; a read error may be the cause. V is TRBV12-3 or TRBV12-4 and J is TRBJ2-1; 11 nucleotides line up with TRBD2. The CDR3 totals 17 residues. DNA for the CDR3: TGTGCCAGTAGTTGGGGGACTAGCGGATCCTTCTACAATGAGCAGTTCTTC. It specifies CASSWGTSGSFYNEQFF.

The J gene is TRBJ2-3, the V gene TRBV7-9; 8 bases are a match to TRBD2. Trimming cost V 5 bases and J 1 base; bases outside gene matches: 11. Germline V gene data show CDR1 as SEHNR and CDR2 as FQNEAQ (reference sequence). The CDR3 is 17 amino acids. CDR3 residues: CASSGTPARGGTDTQYF. Written as DNA, the CDR3 is TGTGCCAGCAGCGGAACTCCCGCGCGGGGGGGCACAGATACGCAGTATTTT.

The chain links TRBV2 to TRBJ1-4, with TRBD1 matching 7 bases. The length of the CDR3 is 17 residues. Germline V gives CDR1 SNHLY, CDR2 FYNNEI. J lost 4 bases, V lost 3 bases, and 11 bases had no gene match. As DNA, the CDR3 is TGTGCCAGCAGTGAGACAGGGAACCCGAGATTTAATGAAAAACTGTTTTTT. This encodes CASSETGNPRFNEKLFF.

Only a few counts were recorded for this clonotype. The chain employs TRBV30 and TRBJ2-7; TRBD2 matches 9 bases. Germline trimming cut 7 bases from V and 5 bases from J; bases unmatched to any gene: 12. CDR3 length: 14 residues. Germline V gene data show CDR1 as GTSNPN and CDR2 as SVGIG (reference sequence). The CDR3 loop reads CALSPGLALNEQYF. The CDR3 bases are TGTGCCTTATCACCGGGACTAGCTCTTAACGAGCAGTACTTC.

The chain couples TRBV3-1 to TRBJ2-7, with 7 bases aligning to TRBD1. Losses at the gene ends were 4 bases for V and 4 bases for J; bases not matched to a gene: 10. Germline V gene data show CDR1 as LGHDT and CDR2 as YNNKEL (reference sequence). CDR3 length equals 15 residues. The CDR3 bases are TGTGCCAGCAGCCCGCCGGGACAGCTAACGTACGAGCAGTACTTC. As protein: CASSPPGQLTYEQYF.

The J gene is TRBJ2-3, the V gene TRBV12-3 or TRBV12-4, with unresolved D. V was trimmed by 7 bases and J by 2 bases, leaving 10 bases between them. The CDR3 is 13 amino acids. The CDR3 spells CASNENSTDTQYF. The CDR3 DNA reads TGTGCCAGCAATGAAAATTCCACAGATACGCAGTATTTT.

This clonotype occurred a few times. This chain joins TRBV20-1 and TRBJ2-7; D call uncertain. This CDR3 spans 12 amino acids. Looked up from germline, CDR1 is DFQATT and CDR2 is SNEGSKA (reference sequence). V was shortened by 5 bases and J by 2 bases, with 10 bases between the two germline ends. The CDR3 region has the DNA TGCAGTGCTTTACCAGAAACCTACGAGCAGTACTTC. Its protein is CSALPETYEQYF.